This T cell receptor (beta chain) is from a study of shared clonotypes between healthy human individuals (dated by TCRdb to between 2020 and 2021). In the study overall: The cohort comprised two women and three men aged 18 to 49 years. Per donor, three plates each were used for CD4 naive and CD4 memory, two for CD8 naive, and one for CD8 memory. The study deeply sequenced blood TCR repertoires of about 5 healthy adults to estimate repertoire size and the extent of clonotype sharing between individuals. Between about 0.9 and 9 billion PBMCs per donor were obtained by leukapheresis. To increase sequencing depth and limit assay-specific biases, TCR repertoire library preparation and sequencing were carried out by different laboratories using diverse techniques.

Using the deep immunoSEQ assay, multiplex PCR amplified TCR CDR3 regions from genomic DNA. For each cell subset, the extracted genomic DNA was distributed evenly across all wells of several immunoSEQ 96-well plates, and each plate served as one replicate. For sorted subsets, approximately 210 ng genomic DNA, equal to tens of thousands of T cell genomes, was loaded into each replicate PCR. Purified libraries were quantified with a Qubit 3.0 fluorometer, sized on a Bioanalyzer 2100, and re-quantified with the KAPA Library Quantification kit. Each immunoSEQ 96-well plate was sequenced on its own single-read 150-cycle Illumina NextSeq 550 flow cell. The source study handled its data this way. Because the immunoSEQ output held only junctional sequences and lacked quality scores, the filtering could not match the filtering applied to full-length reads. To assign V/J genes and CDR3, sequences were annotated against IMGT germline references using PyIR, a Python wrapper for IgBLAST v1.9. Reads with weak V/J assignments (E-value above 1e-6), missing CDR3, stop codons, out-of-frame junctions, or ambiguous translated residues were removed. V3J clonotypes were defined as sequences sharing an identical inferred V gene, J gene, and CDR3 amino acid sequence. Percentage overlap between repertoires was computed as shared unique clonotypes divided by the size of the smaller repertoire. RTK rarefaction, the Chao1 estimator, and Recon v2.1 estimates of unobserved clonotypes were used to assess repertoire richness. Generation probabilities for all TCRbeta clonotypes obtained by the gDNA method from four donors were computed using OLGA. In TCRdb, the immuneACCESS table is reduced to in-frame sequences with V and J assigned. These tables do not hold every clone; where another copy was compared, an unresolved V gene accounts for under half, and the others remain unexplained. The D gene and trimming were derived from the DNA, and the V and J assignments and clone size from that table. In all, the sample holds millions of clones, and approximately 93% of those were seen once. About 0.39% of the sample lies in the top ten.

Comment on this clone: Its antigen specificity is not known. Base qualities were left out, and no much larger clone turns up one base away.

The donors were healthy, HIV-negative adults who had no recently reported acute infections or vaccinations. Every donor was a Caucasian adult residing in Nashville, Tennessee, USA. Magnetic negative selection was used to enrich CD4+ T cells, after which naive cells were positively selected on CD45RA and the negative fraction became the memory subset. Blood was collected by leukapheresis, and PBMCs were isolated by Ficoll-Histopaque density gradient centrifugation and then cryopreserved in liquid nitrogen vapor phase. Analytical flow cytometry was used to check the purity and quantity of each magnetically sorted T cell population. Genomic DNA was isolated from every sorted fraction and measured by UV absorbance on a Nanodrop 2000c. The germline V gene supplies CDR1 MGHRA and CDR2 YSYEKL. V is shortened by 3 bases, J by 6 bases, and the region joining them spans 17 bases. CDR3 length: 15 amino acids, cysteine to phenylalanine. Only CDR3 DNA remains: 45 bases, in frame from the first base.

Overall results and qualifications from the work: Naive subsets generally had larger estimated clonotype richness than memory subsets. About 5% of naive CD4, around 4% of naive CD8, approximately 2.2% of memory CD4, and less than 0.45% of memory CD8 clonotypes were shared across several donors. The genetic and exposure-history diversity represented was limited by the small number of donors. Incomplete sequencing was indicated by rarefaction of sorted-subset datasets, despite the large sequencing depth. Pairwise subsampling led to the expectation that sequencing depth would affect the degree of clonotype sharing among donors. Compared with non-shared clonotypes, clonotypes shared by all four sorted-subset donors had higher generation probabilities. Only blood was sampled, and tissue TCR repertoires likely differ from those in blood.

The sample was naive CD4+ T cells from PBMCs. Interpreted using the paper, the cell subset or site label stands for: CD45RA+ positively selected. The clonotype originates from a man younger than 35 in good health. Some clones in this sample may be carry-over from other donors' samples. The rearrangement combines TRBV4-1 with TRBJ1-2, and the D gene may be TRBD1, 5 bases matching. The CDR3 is CASSHAWSGGHGYTF. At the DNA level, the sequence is TGCGCCAGCAGCCACGCCTGGTCGGGGGGTCATGGCTACACCTTC.